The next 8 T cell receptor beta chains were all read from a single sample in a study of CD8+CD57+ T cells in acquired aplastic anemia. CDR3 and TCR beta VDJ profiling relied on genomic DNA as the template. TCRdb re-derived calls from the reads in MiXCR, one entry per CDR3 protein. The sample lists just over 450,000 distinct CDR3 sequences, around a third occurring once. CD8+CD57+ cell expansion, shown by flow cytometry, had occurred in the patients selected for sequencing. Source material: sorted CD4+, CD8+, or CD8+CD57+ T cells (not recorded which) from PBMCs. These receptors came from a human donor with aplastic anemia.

The CDR3 loop is CAWSPTGGDSHTDTQYF. DNA of the CDR3: TGTGCCTGGAGTCCCACCGGGGGGGACTCCCACACAGATACGCAGTATTTT. This chain connects TRBV30 to TRBJ2-3, with 8 bases matching TRBD2. Germline V lookup: CDR1 GTSNPN, CDR2 SVGIG (reference sequence). The CDR3 extends over 17 amino acids. J was trimmed by 2 bases and V by 2 bases; bases with no gene match: 12. Based on the CDR3 plus reference TRBV30 and TRBJ2-3, the full variable domain is SQTIHQWPATLVQPVGSPLSLECTVEGTSNPNLYWYRQAAGRGLQLLFYSVGIGQISSEVPQNLSASRPQDRQFILSSKKLLLSDSGFYLCAWSPTGGDSHTDTQYFGPGTRLTVL.

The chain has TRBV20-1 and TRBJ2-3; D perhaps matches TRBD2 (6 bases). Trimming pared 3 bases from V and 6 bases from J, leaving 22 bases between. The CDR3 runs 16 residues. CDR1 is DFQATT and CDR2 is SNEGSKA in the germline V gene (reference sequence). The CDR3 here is CSASVVDGRGMDTQYF. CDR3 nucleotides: TGCAGTGCTAGTGTAGTTGATGGGCGGGGCATGGATACGCAGTATTTT.

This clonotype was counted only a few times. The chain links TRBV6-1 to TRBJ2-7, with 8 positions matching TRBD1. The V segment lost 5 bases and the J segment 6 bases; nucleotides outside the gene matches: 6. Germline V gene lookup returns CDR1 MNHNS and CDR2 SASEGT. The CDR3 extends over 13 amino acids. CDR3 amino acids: CASSTPGQVEQYF. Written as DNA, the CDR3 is TGTGCCAGCAGTACGCCGGGACAGGTCGAGCAGTACTTC.

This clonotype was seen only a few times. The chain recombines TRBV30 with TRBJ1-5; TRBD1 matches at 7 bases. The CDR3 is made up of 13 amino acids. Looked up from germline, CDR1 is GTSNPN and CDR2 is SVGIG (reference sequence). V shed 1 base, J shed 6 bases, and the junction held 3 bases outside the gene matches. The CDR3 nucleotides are TGTGCCTGGAGTGCAGGGGGTGGTCAGCCCCAGCATTTT. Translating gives CAWSAGGGQPQHF.

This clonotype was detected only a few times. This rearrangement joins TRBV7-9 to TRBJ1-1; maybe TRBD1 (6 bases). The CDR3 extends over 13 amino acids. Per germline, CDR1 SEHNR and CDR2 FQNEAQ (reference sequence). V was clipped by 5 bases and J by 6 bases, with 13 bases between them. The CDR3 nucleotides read TGTGCCAGCAGCATTCCAGGGGCCGCTGAAGCTTTCTTT. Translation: CASSIPGAAEAFF.

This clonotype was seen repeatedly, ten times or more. The CDR3 DNA follows: TGTGCCAGCAGCCAAGTCGGACAAGCTAACTATGGCTACACCTTC. Amino acid sequence: CASSQVGQANYGYTF. This rearrangement joins TRBV14 to TRBJ1-2; perhaps TRBD1 as D (5 bases). Between the trimmed V and J ends, which lost 1 base and 0 bases, there was a span of 9 bases. This CDR3 contains 15 residues. Germline V gene sequence: CDR1 SGHDN, CDR2 FVKESK.

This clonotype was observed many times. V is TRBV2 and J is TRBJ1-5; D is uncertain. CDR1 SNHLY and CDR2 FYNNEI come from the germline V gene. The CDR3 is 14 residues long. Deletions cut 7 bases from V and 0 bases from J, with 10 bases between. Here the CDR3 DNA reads TGTGCCAGCACCCCGGTAAATAGCAATCAGCCCCAGCATTTT. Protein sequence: CASTPVNSNQPQHF.

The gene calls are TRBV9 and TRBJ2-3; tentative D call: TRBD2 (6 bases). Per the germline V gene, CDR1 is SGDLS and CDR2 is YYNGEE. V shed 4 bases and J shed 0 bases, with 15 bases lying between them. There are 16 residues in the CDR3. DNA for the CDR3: TGTGCCAGCAGCCTCCTTGGGGGGACTAGCACAGATACGCAGTATTTT. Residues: CASSLLGGTSTDTQYF.